A single sample gave rise to the 30 T cell receptor beta chains below, sequenced in a study of T cell changes during pregnancy in multiple sclerosis. Profiling relied on immunoSEQ multiplex PCR, and the TCRdb table lists in-frame clones only, not all of them. The table has approximately 48,000 clones, roughly 90% seen once. The source was CD8+ T cells from peripheral blood mononuclear cells, collected before pregnancy. The receptors were gathered from a female donor with multiple sclerosis, enrolled in a pregnancy study.

The rearrangement joins TRBV4-3 to TRBJ1-2, with TRBD1 matching over 8 bases. V lost 3 bases and J lost 4; bases outside the gene matches: 4. In germline, CDR1 is LGHNA, CDR2 YSLEER. The CDR3 contains 14 residues. As DNA, the CDR3 is TGCGCCAGCAGCCAGCTGGGACAGGCCTATGGCTACACCTTC. Its translation is CASSQLGQAYGYTF.

This clone was detected only once. The genes are TRBV7-9 and TRBJ1-1, with 10 bases aligning to TRBD1. The germline CDR1 and CDR2 sequences are SEHNR and FQNEAQ (reference sequence). The CDR3 is made up of 15 amino acids. The junction had 4 bases not matched to a gene; V was cut back by 5 bases and J by 1 base. In DNA, the CDR3 is TGTGCCAGCAGCCCAGGGACAGGGGCGAACACTGAAGCTTTCTTT. Its protein product is CASSPGTGANTEAFF.

This chain connects TRBV2 to TRBJ2-3; D is possibly TRBD1 (6 bases). Germline-derived CDR1 and CDR2 are SNHLY and FYNNEI. V gave up 5 bases and J gave up 2 bases, with 23 bases separating them. The CDR3 spans 18 residues. CDR3 in amino acids: CASSLPRQDPILTDTQYF. The DNA for the CDR3 is TGTGCCAGCAGTCTGCCCCGACAGGACCCCATCCTCACAGATACGCAGTATTTT.

V and J are TRBV5-1 and TRBJ1-2; D remains unclear. The germline V gene has CDR1 SGHRS and CDR2 YFSETQ. Trimming shortened V by 4 bases and J by 4 bases, and 11 bases separated the two germline ends. This CDR3 spans 13 amino acids. The CDR3 DNA follows: TGCGCCAGCAGCCTAAACTTGATCTATGGCTACACCTTC. This sequence encodes CASSLNLIYGYTF.

This chain connects TRBV19 to TRBJ2-5, with D maybe TRBD1 (5 bases). This CDR3 has 16 amino acids. V was trimmed by 0 bases and J by 2 bases, leaving 13 bases between them. CDR1 is LNHDA and CDR2 is SQIVND in the germline V gene (reference sequence). The CDR3 nucleotides are TGTGCCAGTAGTATAGATCAGGGTATGTCTCAAGAGACCCAGTACTTC. Protein: CASSIDQGMSQETQYF.

The J gene is TRBJ1-2, the V gene TRBV7-3; TRBD1 is a possible D gene (5 bases). This CDR3 region has 14 residues. Germline values: CDR1 SGHTA, CDR2 FQGTGA. V dropped 5 bases and J dropped 5 bases, with 15 bases sitting between them. In DNA, the CDR3 is TGTGCCAGCAGCCCCGGGGGGGGGAATTATGGCTACACCTTC. Translation: CASSPGGGNYGYTF.

The V call is TRBV12-2, the J call TRBJ2-3; the D call TRBD2 from the table was never checked on the DNA. TRBV12-2 is designated a pseudogene. There are 14 residues in the CDR3. CDR3 nucleotides: TGTGCAAGTCGCTTAGGTCTAGCAGTAGATACGCAGTATTTT. Its translation: CASRLGLAVDTQYF.

Here the CDR3 reads CASIIKQDRGNTGELFF. The CDR3, as DNA: TGTGCCAGCATCATAAAACAGGACAGGGGAAACACCGGGGAGCTGTTTTTT. V usage is TRBV2 and J usage is TRBJ2-2; 9 bases align to TRBD1. V lost 7 bases to trimming and J lost 2 bases; unmatched junction nucleotides: 11. The CDR3 loop spans 17 amino acids. The V gene's germline CDR1 is SNHLY and CDR2 FYNNEI.

This clone is a singleton in its sample. A junction boundary mismatches the germline segment, possibly from a read error. This chain connects TRBV6-1 to TRBJ2-1; D remains unclear. The CDR3 runs 14 residues. The germline V gene has CDR1 MNHNS and CDR2 SASEGT. CDR3 DNA sequence: TGTGCCAGCAGTGAGTTCGGGTACTACAATGAGCGGTTCTTC. It codes for CASSEFGYYNERFF.

V is TRBV4-3 and J is TRBJ1-5; D is perhaps TRBD1 (5 bases). Germline values: CDR1 LGHNA, CDR2 YSLEER. This CDR3 is built from 16 residues. Trimming removed 0 bases at V and 9 bases at J, with 18 bases between. The CDR3 coding sequence is TGCGCCAGCAGCCAAGACGCAACGGGGGAGGCCGGGCCCCAGCATTTT. This translates into CASSQDATGEAGPQHF.

This chain connects TRBV27 to TRBJ2-1; 9 positions match TRBD1. CDR1 is MNHEY, CDR2 SMNVEV, per germline (reference sequence). The CDR3 length is 15 residues. Trimming at V came to 7 bases and at J to 4 bases, leaving 8 bases not matched to a gene. CDR3 in DNA: TGTGCCAGCACTTGGACAGGGGCCCTTTACAATGAGCAGTTCTTC. The encoded protein is CASTWTGALYNEQFF.

The genes are TRBV27 and TRBJ2-1; D remains unclear. Deletions cut 7 bases from V and 8 bases from J, with 12 bases between. The CDR3 sequence is 12 residues long. The germline gives CDR1 MNHEY, CDR2 SMNVEV (reference sequence). The CDR3 DNA reads TGTGCCAGCACCTCCCGGAGCGATGAGCAGTTCTTC. Translated, it gives CASTSRSDEQFF.

The chain combines TRBV4-2 with TRBJ2-7; 9 bases agree with TRBD2. Germline CDR1 reads LGHNA; CDR2 reads YNFKEQ. J gave up 4 bases and V 1 base, and 5 bases lay outside the gene matches. CDR3 size: 15 residues. The CDR3 sequence is CASSQGSGSGYEQYF. As DNA, the CDR3 is TGTGCCAGCAGCCAAGGTAGCGGGAGTGGATACGAGCAGTACTTC.

The CDR3 sequence: CASSGRLAGGPKNTGELFF. CDR3 nucleotide sequence: TGTGCCAGCAGCGGTAGACTAGCGGGGGGGCCAAAGAACACCGGGGAGCTGTTTTTT. This chain joins TRBV7-9 and TRBJ2-2, with TRBD2 identical over 14 bases. The V gene end was trimmed by 5 bases and the J gene end by 1 base; junction bases not matched to a gene: 9. The V gene's germline CDR1 is SEHNR and CDR2 FQNEAQ (reference sequence). The CDR3 has 19 amino acids.

This chain connects TRBV30 to TRBJ1-1; 9 bases agree with TRBD1. The CDR3 totals 15 residues. V shed 3 bases, J shed 5 bases, and the junction held 10 bases outside the gene matches. Germline V CDR1 and CDR2: GTSNPN, SVGIG (reference sequence). CDR3 protein: CAWSPAWTGVTEAFF. The CDR3 DNA is TGTGCCTGGAGCCCTGCATGGACAGGGGTTACTGAAGCTTTCTTT.

The rearrangement links TRBV9 to TRBJ2-1, with TRBD2 as a possible D gene (5 bases). The V end was cut by 4 bases, the J end by 1 base, with 21 bases between. The CDR3 has 18 amino acids. The germline V gene encodes CDR1 SGDLS and CDR2 YYNGEE. The CDR3 DNA reads as TGTGCCAGCAGCCTAAATCCGAATAGCGACCCGTCCTACAATGAGCAGTTCTTC. Its protein product is CASSLNPNSDPSYNEQFF.

The table lists this clone with a count of one. The rearrangement uses TRBV7-2 and TRBJ1-1, with 9 bases fitting TRBD1. With V trimmed by 5 bases and J by 0 bases, 13 bases remained unmatched. The CDR3 length is 18 residues. CDR1 SGHTA and CDR2 FQGNSA come from the germline V gene. Written as DNA, the CDR3 is TGTGCCAGCAGCGCCCGGGACAGGGCCCTGATAATGAACACTGAAGCTTTCTTT. The encoded protein is CASSARDRALIMNTEAFF.

V and J are TRBV4-3 and TRBJ1-2; tentatively, D is TRBD1 (5 bases). CDR3 length: 15 amino acids. Germline CDR1 and CDR2: LGHNA and YSLEER. Trimming took off 4 bases at V and 4 bases at J, with 16 bases between the two ends. CDR3 region: CASSPSGTSVYGYTF. For the CDR3, the DNA is TGCGCCAGCAGCCCATCCGGGACTTCTGTCTATGGCTACACCTTC.

V usage is TRBV9 and J usage is TRBJ2-7, with a weak D call TRBD2 (6 bases). Trimming pared 3 bases from V and 2 bases from J, leaving 12 bases between. The CDR3 spans 14 residues. Germline CDR1 SGDLS, CDR2 YYNGEE. The CDR3 region has the DNA TGTGCCAGCAGCGCGTCGTCGGGGGCCTACGAGCAGTACTTC. Protein: CASSASSGAYEQYF.

A word on this clone: The junction and the germline gene differ at one end; a read error may be behind it. V usage is TRBV7-9 and J usage is TRBJ2-7; maybe TRBD2 (5 bases). This CDR3 region has 12 residues. Germline CDR1 reads SEHNR; CDR2 reads FQNEAQ (reference sequence). The DNA for the CDR3 is TGTGCCAGCAGCTTGCTCACCGGGGAATGGGGCTTC. Translating it yields CASSLLTGEWGF.

The chain carries TRBV5-5 and TRBJ2-3; D might be TRBD1 (5 bases). The CDR3 has 13 amino acids. Germline CDR1 and CDR2: SGHKS and YYEKEE (reference sequence). V lost 4 bases to trimming and J lost 2 bases, with 8 bases between them. CDR3 in DNA: TGTGCCAGCAGCGCGGACATCACAGATACGCAGTATTTT. This gives the protein CASSADITDTQYF.

This chain joins TRBV2 and TRBJ1-5, with 8 bases lining up with TRBD1. The CDR3 has 15 residues. Looked up from germline, CDR1 is SNHLY and CDR2 is FYNNEI. V shed 8 bases and J 2 bases; nucleotides not matched to a gene: 8. CDR3 nucleotides: TGTGCCAGCGCCGGACAGGGAGGGCGCAATCAGCCCCAGCATTTT. This gives the protein CASAGQGGRNQPQHF.

This chain uses TRBV4-3 with TRBJ2-1; TRBD2 matches at 9 bases. Germline V lookup: CDR1 LGHNA, CDR2 YSLEER. The ends lost 2 bases at V and 9 bases at J; junction bases unmatched: 5. The CDR3 extends over 14 amino acids. In nucleotides, the CDR3 is TGCGCCAGCAGCCAAAGTCTAGCGGGGATTGAGCAGTTCTTC. Amino acid sequence: CASSQSLAGIEQFF.

The V call is TRBV2, the J call TRBJ2-1, with 13 bases matching TRBD2. Trimming took 2 bases from V and 8 from J; bases not matched to a gene: 0. This CDR3 spans 14 amino acids. The germline V gene encodes CDR1 SNHLY and CDR2 FYNNEI. CDR3 sequence: CASSETSGGDEQFF. For the CDR3, the DNA is TGTGCCAGCAGTGAAACTAGCGGGGGGGATGAGCAGTTCTTC.

The rearrangement joins TRBV10-3 to TRBJ2-7; maybe TRBD1 (5 bases). Trimming removed 4 bases at V and 6 bases at J, with 16 bases between. Germline assignment: CDR1 ENHRY and CDR2 SYGVKD. The CDR3 has 14 residues. In DNA form, the CDR3 reads TGTGCCATCAGTGTCGGACATGCTCCCACCGAGCAGTACTTC. Its translation: CAISVGHAPTEQYF.

This chain uses TRBV30 with TRBJ2-2, with 8 bases fitting TRBD1. V lost 5 bases, J lost 3 bases, and 8 bases stayed unmatched. This CDR3 has 15 residues. CDR1 GTSNPN and CDR2 SVGIG come from the germline V gene (reference sequence). The CDR3 protein is CAWRKTGQDTGELFF. In DNA, the CDR3 is TGTGCCTGGCGCAAAACGGGACAGGACACCGGGGAGCTGTTTTTT.

This chain joins TRBV11-2 and TRBJ1-2, with D possibly being TRBD1 (6 bases). The CDR3 length is 15 residues. Germline CDR1 and CDR2: SGHAT and FQNNGV. Trimming left V 6 bases short and J 0 bases short, with 14 bases between. CDR3: CASSSTGPPNYGYTF. CDR3 bases: TGTGCCAGCAGTTCCACAGGGCCCCCTAACTATGGCTACACCTTC.

The chain carries TRBV9 and TRBJ2-1; D is perhaps TRBD2 (6 bases). The CDR3 totals 16 residues. CDR1 and CDR2 from the germline V gene are SGDLS and YYNGEE. V was shortened by 6 bases and J by 0 bases, with 16 bases between the two germline ends. The CDR3 region is CASTRGMGSSYNEQFF. CDR3 nucleotides: TGTGCCAGCACCCGGGGGATGGGAAGCTCCTACAATGAGCAGTTCTTC.

V and J are TRBV19 and TRBJ2-3, with D possibly matching TRBD2 (6 bases). CDR3 length: 13 residues. CDR1 and CDR2 (germline): LNHDA, SQIVND (reference sequence). V lost 7 bases to trimming and J lost 3 bases, with 11 bases between them. CDR3 protein: CASMGLTTDTQYF. CDR3 in DNA: TGTGCCAGTATGGGACTTACTACAGATACGCAGTATTTT.

The chain joins TRBV9 to TRBJ1-2; D is unclear. This CDR3 is built from 15 residues. Germline V lookup: CDR1 SGDLS, CDR2 YYNGEE. Trimming stripped 2 bases from V and 0 bases from J, with 11 bases between. CDR3 protein: CASSVELLTNYGYTF. The DNA for the CDR3 is TGTGCCAGCAGCGTTGAGCTACTAACTAACTATGGCTACACCTTC.